Listed here are 17 T cell receptor beta chains from one sample, sequenced in a study of OX40 agonist ivuxolimab in advanced cancers. Profiled with immunoSEQ multiplex PCR; TCRdb holds only in-frame clones, not every one. The sample lists around 19,000 clones, approximately 87% occurring once. The specimen was CD4+ or CD8+ T cells sorted from blood, collected in a trial of the OX40 agonist ivuxolimab. These receptors all stem from an adult with an advanced solid tumor such as melanoma, head and neck, liver or kidney cancer.

This sequence joins TRBV30 and TRBJ2-7, with D perhaps TRBD1 or TRBD2 (5 bases each). Looked up from germline, CDR1 is GTSNPN and CDR2 is SVGIG (reference sequence). The CDR3 extends over 15 amino acids. Trimming stripped 1 base from V and 3 bases from J, with 16 bases between. The CDR3 nucleotides are TGTGCCTGGAGTGGTCCGGGACGGGGATTCTACGAGCAGTACTTC. It codes for CAWSGPGRGFYEQYF.

This chain joins TRBV10-1 and TRBJ2-5; 8 bases fit TRBD1. Germline V gene lookup returns CDR1 WNHNN and CDR2 SYGVQD (reference sequence). The CDR3 has 12 residues. V lost 10 bases to trimming and J lost 4 bases; unmatched junction nucleotides: 5. CDR3 sequence (DNA): TGCGCCACCCGGACAGGGATAGAGACCCAGTACTTC. Protein product: CATRTGIETQYF.

V usage is TRBV1 and J usage is TRBJ1-2. TRBV1 constitutes a pseudogene. CDR3 size: 14 residues. The CDR3 nucleotides read TGCACCAGCAGCCCATCCCGGTCGCGTAAGGGCTACACCTTC. Translation gives CTSSPSRSRKGYTF.

This chain links TRBV6-4 with TRBJ2-7, with D tentatively TRBD1 (6 bases). Germline CDR1 reads MRHNA; CDR2 reads SNTAGT. This CDR3 has 12 amino acids. V was shortened by 6 bases and J by 5 bases, with 11 bases between the two germline ends. CDR3 residues: CASSRGHHEQYF. The CDR3 nucleotides are TGTGCCAGCAGCAGGGGTCACCACGAGCAGTACTTC.

The chain couples TRBV30 to TRBJ2-3; D remains unclear. Germline CDR1 GTSNPN, CDR2 SVGIG (reference sequence). V lost 0 bases to trimming and J lost 3 bases, with 7 bases between them. This CDR3 has 13 residues. CDR3 DNA: TGTGCCTGGAGTGTAAACCCAACAGATACGCAGTATTTT. This translates into CAWSVNPTDTQYF. Full variable domain (outside the CDR3, taken from reference TRBV30 and TRBJ2-3): SQTIHQWPATLVQPVGSPLSLECTVEGTSNPNLYWYRQAAGRGLQLLFYSVGIGQISSEVPQNLSASRPQDRQFILSSKKLLLSDSGFYLCAWSVNPTDTQYFGPGTRLTVL.

The chain recombines TRBV19 with TRBJ2-1; 7 nucleotides agree with TRBD1. There are 13 residues in the CDR3. V shed 7 bases and J 7 bases; nucleotides not matched to a gene: 7. The germline V gene encodes CDR1 LNHDA and CDR2 SQIVND (reference sequence). The CDR3, as DNA: TGTGCCAGTACGGCAGGGGGTATGAATGAGCAGTTCTTC. It encodes CASTAGGMNEQFF.

This chain links TRBV6-5 with TRBJ2-7, with D possibly TRBD2 on 6 matching bases. The CDR3 is made up of 14 amino acids. Germline V lookup: CDR1 MNHEY, CDR2 SVGAGI. V lost 2 bases to trimming and J lost 3 bases, with 11 bases between them. DNA for the CDR3: TGTGCCAGCAGTTACGATATCGGGAGCTACGAGCAGTACTTC. Protein sequence: CASSYDIGSYEQYF.

This chain uses TRBV27 with TRBJ2-7; tentatively, D is TRBD1 (5 bases). Trimming shortened V by 1 base and J by 2 bases, and 9 bases separated the two germline ends. CDR1 is MNHEY and CDR2 is SMNVEV in the germline V gene (reference sequence). This CDR3 has 14 amino acids. CDR3: CASSLWGSAYEQYF. CDR3 nucleotide sequence: TGTGCCAGCAGTTTATGGGGCAGCGCCTACGAGCAGTACTTC.

V is TRBV4-1 and J is TRBJ2-3; D not resolved. The ends were cut back, 0 bases at V and 1 base at J, with 8 bases in the middle. The CDR3 contains 15 residues. Germline CDR1 and CDR2: MGHRA and YSYEKL. The CDR3 DNA is TGCGCCAGCAGCCAAGAAAGCCGGGGCACAGATACGCAGTATTTT. As protein: CASSQESRGTDTQYF.

The chain's CDR3 is CATSPGWETQYF. DNA of the CDR3: TGTGCCACTTCACCCGGCTGGGAGACCCAGTACTTC. The chain joins TRBV6-5 to TRBJ2-5; D is unclear. V shed 10 bases and J shed 5 bases, with 14 bases lying between them. Germline CDR1 and CDR2: MNHEY and SVGAGI. This CDR3 is 12 amino acids long.

The chain employs TRBV14 and TRBJ2-7; D gene uncertain. This CDR3 spans 12 amino acids. Germline lookup yields CDR1 SGHDN and CDR2 FVKESK. With 1 base removed from V and 3 bases from J, the gap between germline ends came to 4 bases. The CDR3 here is CASSQANYEQYF. CDR3 sequence (DNA): TGTGCCAGCAGCCAAGCCAACTACGAGCAGTACTTC.

J is TRBJ2-3 and V is TRBV9; D might be TRBD1 or TRBD2, each matching 5 bases. Trimming left V 3 bases short and J 1 base short, with 12 bases between. Germline CDR1 is SGDLS and CDR2 is YYNGEE. The CDR3 covers 15 residues. CDR3 sequence reads: CASSADVGGTDTQYF. The CDR3 DNA follows: TGTGCCAGCAGCGCCGACGTGGGGGGCACAGATACGCAGTATTTT.

This chain uses TRBV7-2 with TRBJ1-2, with D possibly TRBD1 on 5 matching bases. V lost 4 bases, J lost 0 bases, and 15 bases lay in between. The CDR3 consists of 16 residues. Looked up from germline, CDR1 is SGHTA and CDR2 is FQGNSA. CDR3 DNA sequence: TGTGCCAGCAGCTCTTTTGACACAGGAACTAACTATGGCTACACCTTC. Residues: CASSSFDTGTNYGYTF.

This chain links TRBV7-9 with TRBJ1-1, with 7 bases aligning to TRBD1. This CDR3 has 15 amino acids. V lost 5 bases, J lost 0 bases, and 6 bases stayed unmatched. Germline V lookup: CDR1 SEHNR, CDR2 FQNEAQ (reference sequence). DNA for the CDR3: TGTGCCAGCAGCCCATGGACAGGAATGAACACTGAAGCTTTCTTT. Its translation: CASSPWTGMNTEAFF. Full variable domain (missing parts from reference TRBV7-9 and TRBJ1-1): DTGVSQNPRHKITKRGQNVTFRCDPISEHNRLYWYRQTLGQGPEFLTYFQNEAQLEKSRLLSDRFSAERPKGSFSTLEIQRTEQGDSAMYLCASSPWTGMNTEAFFGQGTRLTVV.

The V and J genes are TRBV2 and TRBJ2-3; 9 bases line up with TRBD2. Germline loops: CDR1 SNHLY, CDR2 FYNNEI. The V and J ends lost 4 bases and 0 bases, in that order; junction bases with no gene match: 5. The CDR3 is made up of 16 amino acids. The CDR3 region has the DNA TGTGCCAGCAGTGGGGTAGCGGGAGCTAGCACAGATACGCAGTATTTT. Its translation is CASSGVAGASTDTQYF.

The chain employs TRBV5-1 and TRBJ2-1; D may be TRBD1 or TRBD2 (5 bases each). Germline CDR1 SGHRS, CDR2 YFSETQ. The CDR3 runs to 15 residues. V was trimmed by 4 bases and J by 5 bases, leaving 16 bases between them. This CDR3 is CASSPRQGVDNEQFF. CDR3 in DNA: TGCGCCAGCAGCCCCCGCCAGGGAGTCGACAATGAGCAGTTCTTC.

The genes are TRBV9 and TRBJ2-7; the match to TRBD1 covers 11 bases. V lost 3 bases and J lost 3; bases outside the gene matches: 5. CDR1 and CDR2 from the germline V gene are SGDLS and YYNGEE. The CDR3 has 15 amino acids. The CDR3 reads CASSAGQGDYYEQYF. The CDR3 DNA reads as TGTGCCAGCAGCGCGGGACAGGGGGATTACTACGAGCAGTACTTC.